What follows is one T cell receptor beta chain and its context. The sample comes from a study of graft-versus-host responses after intestinal transplantation. Across the whole study: Every recipient had anti-thymocyte globulin induction and about three years of tacrolimus plus steroids.

The repertoire was sequenced with immunoSEQ multiplex PCR; TCRdb's copy has only in-frame clones and lacks some. The repertoire holds around 25,000 clones, with just under 40% as singletons. Germline CDR1 and CDR2: LNHDA and SQIVND (reference sequence). V lost 7 bases to trimming and J lost 1 base, with 7 bases between them. There are 12 residues in the CDR3. The starting material was alloreactive CD4+ T cells from a mixed lymphocyte reaction culture, obtained before intestinal transplant. Subset reported: CFSE-low proliferating T cells sorted from approximately six-day pre-transplant mixed lymphocyte reaction (GvH or HvG direction). The TCR was taken from a human patient who received an intestinal transplant. The V and J genes are TRBV19 and TRBJ1-1; D uncertain. CDR3 coding DNA: TGTGCCAGTAATTCCAGGAACACTGAAGCTTTCTTT. Translation gives CASNSRNTEAFF.